This T cell receptor (beta chain) was captured in a study of T-cell reconstitution after alpha-beta-depleted transplantation in children. Preparation of the TCRbeta library used unique molecular identifiers. MiXCR, run by TCRdb on the PCR reads, gives a single entry per CDR3 protein. The table shows 350,000 to 400,000 distinct CDR3 sequences, with 13% occurring only once. V was pared by 4 bases and J by 4 bases, with 3 bases of the junction left unmatched. CDR3 length: 14 residues. Germline CDR1 is MNHEY and CDR2 is SVGAGI. This clonotype was seen at least ten times. The TCR originated in a human donor who donated a stem cell graft to a child with Fanconi anemia. This material consisted of PBMCs, taken from the stem cell graft. The J gene is TRBJ2-1, the V gene TRBV6-5; 8 bases are a match to TRBD2. The DNA for the CDR3 is TGTGCCAGCAGTTTGCGGGGGGATTACAATGAGCAGTTCTTC. Protein product: CASSLRGDYNEQFF.